The present TCR beta chain was sequenced within a study of T cell repertoires in cytomegalovirus infection. Study information: Both CMV infection and a matching HLA type were indicated by public TCR beta signatures.

With 6 bases clipped from V and 6 bases from J, the junction kept 6 bases outside the gene matches. This CDR3 comprises 13 residues. Germline V CDR1 and CDR2: MNHEY, SVGEGT. Worth noting for this clonotype: Its cognate antigen is unknown.

TCRdb recomputed calls from the reads with MiXCR, one row per CDR3 protein. The repertoire includes roughly 730,000 distinct CDR3 sequences, around 32% of them detected once, and about 20% sits in the top ten. Study observations and caveats: HLA-C-restricted CMV-specific TCR beta clonotypes were dominant in the ex vivo response. Accumulated public TCR beta family frequency recognized individuals carrying CMV together with the relevant HLA.

The material was cultured PBMCs, obtained from culture after CMV antigen stimulation. This TCR came from a human donor in good health (CMV status not recorded). Some clones in this sample may be carry-over from other donors' samples. The chain couples TRBV6-2 or TRBV6-3 to TRBJ2-7, with 9 bases lining up with TRBD1. CDR3 nucleotides: TGTGCCAGCAGGGGACAGGGTACCGCCGAGCAGTACTTC. Translated: CASRGQGTAEQYF.